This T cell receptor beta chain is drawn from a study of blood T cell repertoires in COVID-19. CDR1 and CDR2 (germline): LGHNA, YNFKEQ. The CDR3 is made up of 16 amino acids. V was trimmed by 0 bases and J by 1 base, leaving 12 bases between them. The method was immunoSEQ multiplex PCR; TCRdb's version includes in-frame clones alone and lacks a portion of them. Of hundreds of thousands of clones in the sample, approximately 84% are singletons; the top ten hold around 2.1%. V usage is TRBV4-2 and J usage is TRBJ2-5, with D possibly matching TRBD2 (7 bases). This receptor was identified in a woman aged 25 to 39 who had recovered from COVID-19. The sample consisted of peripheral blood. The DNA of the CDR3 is TGTGCCAGCAGCCAAGAATCGCGGGGGCCCCAAGAGACCCAGTACTTC. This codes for CASSQESRGPQETQYF.